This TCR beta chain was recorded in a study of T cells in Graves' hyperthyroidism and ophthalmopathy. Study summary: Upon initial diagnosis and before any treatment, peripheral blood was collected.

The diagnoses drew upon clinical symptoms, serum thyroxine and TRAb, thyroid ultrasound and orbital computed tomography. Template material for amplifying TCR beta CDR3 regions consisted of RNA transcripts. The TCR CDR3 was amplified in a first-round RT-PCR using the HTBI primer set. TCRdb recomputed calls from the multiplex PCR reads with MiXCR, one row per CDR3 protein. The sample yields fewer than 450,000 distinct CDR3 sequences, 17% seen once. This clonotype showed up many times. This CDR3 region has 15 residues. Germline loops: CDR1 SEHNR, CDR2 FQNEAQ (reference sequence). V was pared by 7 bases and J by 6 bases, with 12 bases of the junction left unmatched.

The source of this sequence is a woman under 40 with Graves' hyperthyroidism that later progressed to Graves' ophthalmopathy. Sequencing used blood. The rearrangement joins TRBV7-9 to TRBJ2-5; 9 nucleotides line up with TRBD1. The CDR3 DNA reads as TGTGCCAGCACGATTCCCCCAGGACAGGGGAAGACCCAGTACTTC. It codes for CASTIPPGQGKTQYF.